These 24 T cell receptor beta chains originate from one sample sequenced in a study of blood T cell repertoires in COVID-19. Some clones are missing from TCRdb's copy, which holds only in-frame ones; the method was immunoSEQ multiplex PCR. The sample lists 250,000 to 300,000 clones, more than 80% occurring once. Material for sequencing was peripheral blood. These receptors all come from a woman aged 40 to 49 with acute or convalescent COVID-19.

The chain links TRBV10-3 to TRBJ1-2, with 8 bases aligning to TRBD1. CDR3 length equals 16 residues. J lost 4 bases, V lost 5 bases, and 12 bases had no gene match. Germline loops: CDR1 ENHRY, CDR2 SYGVKD. CDR3 DNA: TGTGCCATCAGTTCCCGGGACAGGACAAAGTCCTATGGCTACACCTTC. It yields the protein CAISSRDRTKSYGYTF.

The chain links TRBV6-5 to TRBJ1-2, with TRBD1 as a possible D gene (6 bases). Germline V gene sequence: CDR1 MNHEY, CDR2 SVGAGI. This CDR3 region has 14 residues. V lost 9 bases, J lost 4 bases, and 18 bases lay in between. The CDR3 here is CASLKGGTFYGYTF. CDR3 DNA sequence: TGTGCCAGTCTTAAGGGGGGGACCTTCTATGGCTACACCTTC.

This clone was counted a few times. CDR3 region: CASSSDAWGREGYTF. CDR3 nucleotides: TGTGCCAGCAGCTCCGACGCCTGGGGTCGGGAGGGCTACACCTTC. J is TRBJ1-2 and V is TRBV11-2, with no clear D. This CDR3 has 15 amino acids. Between the trimmed V and J ends, which lost 4 bases and 8 bases, there was a span of 20 bases. The V gene's germline CDR1 is SGHAT and CDR2 FQNNGV.

The CDR3 region is CASSPGWTGSSYEQYV. The DNA for the CDR3 is TGCGCCAGCAGCCCCGGTTGGACAGGGAGCTCCTACGAGCAGTACGTC. The V call is TRBV4-1, the J call TRBJ2-7, with 8 bases that match TRBD1. The germline V gene has CDR1 MGHRA and CDR2 YSYEKL. This CDR3 has 16 amino acids. J gave up 0 bases and V 4 bases, and 8 bases lay outside the gene matches.

The genes are TRBV21-1 and TRBJ2-7; TRBD2 is the table's D call and was not checked against the DNA. TRBV21-1 represents a pseudogene. This CDR3 region has 12 residues. In nucleotides, the CDR3 is TGTGCCACTAGGCCGATTGACCATAGTGAGTACGTC. Translating it yields CATRPIDHSEYV.

The CDR3 DNA sequence: TGCGCCAGCAGCATGACCGCCTGGGACATGCGGGAAAAACTGTTTTTT. Translated: CASSMTAWDMREKLFF. The rearrangement uses TRBV5-1 and TRBJ1-4; possible D gene TRBD1, 6 bases. CDR1 and CDR2 from the germline V gene are SGHRS and YFSETQ. Trimming took 4 bases from V and 8 from J, leaving 21 bases between them. This CDR3 spans 16 amino acids.

V gene TRBV30 combines with J gene TRBJ1-5; no definite D call. Looked up from germline, CDR1 is GTSNPN and CDR2 is SVGIG (reference sequence). The CDR3 has 13 residues. V was clipped by 1 base and J by 4 bases, with 8 bases between them. This CDR3 reads CAWSEHQNQPQHF. In nucleotides, the CDR3 is TGTGCCTGGAGTGAACACCAAAATCAGCCCCAGCATTTT.

The chain recombines TRBV10-2 with TRBJ1-3; D remains unclear. The CDR3 extends over 15 amino acids. Germline V gene data show CDR1 as WSHSY and CDR2 as SAAADI. Trimming shortened V by 6 bases and J by 1 base, and 13 bases separated the two germline ends. The CDR3 DNA follows: TGCGCCAGCAGACCGAACGGGGTTTCTGGAAACACCATATATTTT. This translates into CASRPNGVSGNTIYF.

The CDR3 DNA sequence: TGTGCCAGCAGACAGGGGGCTGAGACCCAGTACTTC. Its protein is CASRQGAETQYF. The J gene is TRBJ2-5, the V gene TRBV19; the match to TRBD1 covers 10 bases. Germline CDR1 reads LNHDA; CDR2 reads SQIVND (reference sequence). This CDR3 has 12 amino acids. V lost 9 bases to trimming and J lost 5 bases; unmatched junction nucleotides: 3.

The J gene is TRBJ2-7, the V gene TRBV25-1; TRBD1 matches 10 bases. The CDR3 runs 14 residues. Trimming at V came to 6 bases and at J to 0 bases, leaving 2 bases not matched to a gene. CDR1 is MGHDK, CDR2 SYGVNS, per germline. The CDR3: CASRGQGSSYEQYV. The CDR3 nucleotides read TGTGCCAGCAGGGGACAGGGGAGCTCCTACGAGCAGTACGTC.

This clone was detected once. The chain uses TRBV5-6 and TRBJ2-1, with TRBD1 matching 8 bases. This CDR3 comprises 17 residues. V lost 4 bases, J lost 1 base, and 10 bases stayed unmatched. The germline gives CDR1 SGHDT, CDR2 YYEEEE. The CDR3 reads CASSEWTGYQSYNEQFF. The DNA of the CDR3 is TGTGCCAGCAGCGAATGGACAGGGTACCAATCCTACAATGAGCAGTTCTTC.

This clone was seen once. The chain is built from TRBV4-1 and TRBJ1-1, with D perhaps matching TRBD1 (6 bases). V lost 4 bases, J lost 6 bases, and 12 bases lay in between. This CDR3 has 13 amino acids. Looked up from germline, CDR1 is MGHRA and CDR2 is YSYEKL. The CDR3, as DNA: TGCGCCAGCAGCCCACAGGGATACTCTGAAGCTTTCTTT. Translation gives CASSPQGYSEAFF.

The chain joins TRBV9 to TRBJ1-1, with 12 bases lining up with TRBD1. The CDR3 is 15 amino acids. V dropped 2 bases and J dropped 5; count of bases not matched to a gene: 4. Germline V CDR1 and CDR2: SGDLS, YYNGEE. CDR3 loop: CASSVGTGGVTEAFF. The CDR3 bases are TGTGCCAGCAGCGTCGGGACAGGGGGCGTTACTGAAGCTTTCTTT.

The V call is TRBV9, the J call TRBJ2-2; tentative D call: TRBD1 (6 bases). This CDR3 is 17 amino acids long. V dropped 3 bases and J dropped 6 bases, with 21 bases sitting between them. Germline assignment: CDR1 SGDLS and CDR2 YYNGEE. The CDR3 loop is CASSAPYRDHLSGELFF. Here the CDR3 DNA reads TGTGCCAGCAGCGCTCCATACAGGGATCATCTTTCCGGGGAGCTGTTTTTT. Combining the CDR3 with reference TRBV9 and TRBJ2-2 gives the whole variable domain DSGVTQTPKHLITATGQRVTLRCSPRSGDLSVYWYQQSLDQGLQFLIQYYNGEERAKGNILERFSAQQFPDLHSELNLSSLELGDSALYFCASSAPYRDHLSGELFFGEGSRLTVL.

The chain recombines TRBV7-9 with TRBJ2-1; no clear D gene. This CDR3 region has 13 residues. Trimming cost V 1 base and J 4 bases, with 5 bases left between them. Germline-derived CDR1 and CDR2 are SEHNR and FQNEAQ (reference sequence). DNA of the CDR3: TGTGCCAGCAGCTTAGACGCGTACAATGAGCAGTTCTTC. Residues: CASSLDAYNEQFF.

The V gene is TRBV12-3 or TRBV12-4, the J gene TRBJ1-2; D is unclear. The CDR3 is 13 amino acids. The V end lost 1 base, the J end lost 8 bases, and 11 bases lay between the germline ends. The CDR3 bases are TGTGCCAGCAGTTTAGGAATGAGCGGCGGCTACACCTTC. The encoded protein is CASSLGMSGGYTF.

This clone has a single count. The chain is built from TRBV18 and TRBJ2-5, with no clear D. V lost 2 bases and J lost 5, with 9 bases in between. The CDR3 contains 13 residues. Germline V lookup: CDR1 KGHSH, CDR2 LQKENI. The CDR3 is CASSPGPGETQYF. As DNA, the CDR3 is TGTGCCAGCTCACCAGGGCCAGGCGAGACCCAGTACTTC.

The chain recombines TRBV6-5 with TRBJ1-1; tentative D call: TRBD1 (5 bases). V was cut by 0 bases and J by 2 bases, with 13 bases left in between. Germline lookup yields CDR1 MNHEY and CDR2 SVGAGI. The CDR3 consists of 16 residues. The CDR3: CASSYSKAQGNTEAFF. The CDR3 DNA is TGTGCCAGCAGTTACTCGAAGGCCCAGGGAAACACTGAAGCTTTCTTT.

V is TRBV5-6 and J is TRBJ1-3; D is unclear. Deletions cut 4 bases from V and 9 bases from J, with 8 bases between. Germline CDR1 reads SGHDT; CDR2 reads YYEEEE. The CDR3 covers 11 residues. The CDR3 loop is CASSTPGTIYF. The CDR3 nucleotides read TGTGCCAGCAGCACACCAGGCACCATATATTTT.

V and J are TRBV3-1 (or the pseudogene TRBV3-2) and TRBJ1-2; D not resolved. Germline CDR1 and CDR2: LGHDT and YNNKEL (reference sequence). The CDR3 runs 14 residues. Trimming took off 1 base at V and 0 bases at J, with 6 bases between the two ends. The CDR3 coding sequence is TGTGCCAGCAGCCAAGCAGGCTCTAACTATGGCTACACCTTC. This encodes CASSQAGSNYGYTF.

The chain has TRBV7-8 and TRBJ2-2; a weak D match, TRBD1 (6 bases). The CDR3 sequence is 15 residues long. Germline V gene sequence: CDR1 SGHVS, CDR2 FQNEAQ. Trimming removed 3 bases from V and 4 bases from J, with 12 bases in between. The CDR3 is CASSFQGLATGELFF. CDR3 coding DNA: TGTGCCAGCAGCTTCCAGGGGTTGGCCACCGGGGAGCTGTTTTTT.

V is TRBV12-3 or TRBV12-4 and J is TRBJ1-1; maybe TRBD1 (5 bases). The CDR3 spans 13 residues. The V and J ends lost 7 bases and 5 bases respectively, with 14 bases between them. The CDR3 DNA reads as TGTGCCAGCACTGGGGGGGGTGCGACTGAAGCTTTCTTT. It specifies CASTGGGATEAFF.

The V gene is TRBV5-1, the J gene TRBJ1-6, with 10 bases that match TRBD1. The CDR3 loop spans 16 amino acids. J gave up 10 bases and V 0 bases, and 7 bases lay outside the gene matches. Germline V CDR1 and CDR2: SGHRS, YFSETQ. DNA of the CDR3: TGCGCCAGCAGCTTGGCGGTGGGACAGGGGAACTCACCCCTCCACTTT. As protein: CASSLAVGQGNSPLHF.

The chain combines TRBV11-2 with TRBJ2-2; TRBD1 matches at 7 bases. This CDR3 is 15 amino acids long. The ends lost 2 bases at V and 6 bases at J; junction bases unmatched: 6. Germline-derived CDR1 and CDR2 are SGHAT and FQNNGV. CDR3 DNA: TGTGCCAGCAGCTTAACTAAGGGGGCAGCCGGGGAGCTGTTTTTT. Its translation is CASSLTKGAAGELFF.